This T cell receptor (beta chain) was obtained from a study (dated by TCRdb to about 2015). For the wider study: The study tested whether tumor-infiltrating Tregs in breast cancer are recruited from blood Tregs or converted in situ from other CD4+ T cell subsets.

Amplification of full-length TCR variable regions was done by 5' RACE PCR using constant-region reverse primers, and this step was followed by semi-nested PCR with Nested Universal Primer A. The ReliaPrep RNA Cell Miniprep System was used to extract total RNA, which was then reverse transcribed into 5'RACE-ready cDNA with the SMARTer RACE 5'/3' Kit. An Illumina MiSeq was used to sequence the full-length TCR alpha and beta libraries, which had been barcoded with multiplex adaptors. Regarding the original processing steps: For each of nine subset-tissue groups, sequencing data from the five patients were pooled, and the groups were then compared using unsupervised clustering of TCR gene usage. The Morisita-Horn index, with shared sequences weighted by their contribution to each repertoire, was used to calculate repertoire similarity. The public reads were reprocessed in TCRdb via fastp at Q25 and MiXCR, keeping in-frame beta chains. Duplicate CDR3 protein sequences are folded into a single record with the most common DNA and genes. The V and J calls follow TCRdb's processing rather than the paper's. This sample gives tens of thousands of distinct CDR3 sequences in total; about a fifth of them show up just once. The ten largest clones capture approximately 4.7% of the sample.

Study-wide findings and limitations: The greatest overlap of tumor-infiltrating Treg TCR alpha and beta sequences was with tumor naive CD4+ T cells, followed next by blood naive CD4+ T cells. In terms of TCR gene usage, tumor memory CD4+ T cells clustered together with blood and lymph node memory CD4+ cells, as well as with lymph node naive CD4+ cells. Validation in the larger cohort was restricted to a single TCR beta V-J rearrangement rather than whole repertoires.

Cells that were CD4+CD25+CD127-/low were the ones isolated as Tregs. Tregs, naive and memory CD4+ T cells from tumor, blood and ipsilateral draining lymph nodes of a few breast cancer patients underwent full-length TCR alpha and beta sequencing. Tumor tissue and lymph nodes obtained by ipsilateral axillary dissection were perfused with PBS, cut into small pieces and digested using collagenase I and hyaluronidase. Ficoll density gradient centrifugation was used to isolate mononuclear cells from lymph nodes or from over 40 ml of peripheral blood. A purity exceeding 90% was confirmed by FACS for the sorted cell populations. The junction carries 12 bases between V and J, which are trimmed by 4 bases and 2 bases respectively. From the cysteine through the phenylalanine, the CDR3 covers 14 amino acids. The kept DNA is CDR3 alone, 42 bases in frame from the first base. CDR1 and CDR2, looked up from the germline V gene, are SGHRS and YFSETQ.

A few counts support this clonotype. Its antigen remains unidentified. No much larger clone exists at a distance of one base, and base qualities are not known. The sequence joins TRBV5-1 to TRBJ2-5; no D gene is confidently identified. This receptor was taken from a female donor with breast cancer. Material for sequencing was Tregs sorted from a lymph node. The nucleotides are TGCGCCAGCAGCCGACAAGATACTCAAGAGACCCAGTACTTC. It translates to CASSRQDTQETQYF.